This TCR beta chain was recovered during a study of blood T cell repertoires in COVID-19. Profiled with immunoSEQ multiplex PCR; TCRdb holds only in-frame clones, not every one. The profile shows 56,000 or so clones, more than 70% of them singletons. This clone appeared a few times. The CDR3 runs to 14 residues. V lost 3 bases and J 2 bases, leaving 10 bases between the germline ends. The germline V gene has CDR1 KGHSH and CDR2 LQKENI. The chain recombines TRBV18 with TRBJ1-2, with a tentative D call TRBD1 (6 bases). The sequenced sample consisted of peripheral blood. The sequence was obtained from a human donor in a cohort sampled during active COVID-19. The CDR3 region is CASSPDRLNYGYTF. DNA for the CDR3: TGTGCCAGCTCACCGGACAGATTAAACTATGGCTACACCTTC.